These 19 T cell receptor beta chains were sequenced from one sample in a study of shared clonotypes between healthy human individuals. Naivety among CD8 cells was defined by CD45RO negativity and positive CCR7 selection, thereby excluding terminally differentiated effector memory CD45RA+ cells. Profiling relied on immunoSEQ multiplex PCR, and the TCRdb table lists in-frame clones only, not all of them. The table records about 2.1 million clones, around 95% of them present only once. Source material: naive CD8+ T cells from PBMCs. All receptors derive from a man aged 18 to 29 in good health. Some clones in this sample may be carry-over from other donors' samples.

The rearrangement joins TRBV6-6 to TRBJ2-5, with D perhaps TRBD2 (6 bases). V was trimmed by 7 bases and J by 11 bases, leaving 14 bases between them. CDR1 is MNHNY and CDR2 is SVGAGI in the germline V gene (reference sequence). The CDR3 extends over 11 amino acids. CDR3 region: CASTQTGEQYF. CDR3 in DNA: TGTGCCAGCACCCAAACGGGGGAGCAGTACTTC.

The chain recombines TRBV27 with TRBJ2-5; unclear D gene. There are 13 residues in the CDR3. V shed 8 bases and J shed 0 bases, with 10 bases lying between them. Germline values: CDR1 MNHEY, CDR2 SMNVEV (reference sequence). CDR3 protein: CASWGRDQETQYF. As DNA, the CDR3 is TGTGCCAGCTGGGGTAGGGACCAAGAGACCCAGTACTTC.

The chain employs TRBV5-6 and TRBJ2-5, with 8 bases aligning to TRBD1. The V and J ends lost 7 bases and 5 bases, in that order; junction bases with no gene match: 16. The length of the CDR3 is 16 residues. The germline V gene encodes CDR1 SGHDT and CDR2 YYEEEE. The CDR3 coding sequence is TGTGCCAGCTCCCTAAGCCCAGGGGGCATACGGGAGACCCAGTACTTC. Residues: CASSLSPGGIRETQYF.

The chain joins TRBV28 to TRBJ1-2, with D unclear. Trimming pared 6 bases from V and 4 bases from J, leaving 15 bases between. This CDR3 comprises 14 residues. Germline-derived CDR1 and CDR2 are MDHEN and SYDVKM. DNA for the CDR3: TGTGCCAGCAGAACAAGCGAGGGTAGCTATGGCTACACCTTC. This translates into CASRTSEGSYGYTF.

This clone was picked up one time. V is TRBV28 and J is TRBJ2-5, with D possibly matching TRBD2 (5 bases). CDR1 and CDR2 (germline): MDHEN, SYDVKM. The CDR3 is 14 amino acids. V was shortened by 6 bases and J by 2 bases, with 13 bases between the two germline ends. The CDR3 nucleotides read TGTGCCAGCAGCCTGGCCCCGGGGCAAGAGACCCAGTACTTC. Its protein product is CASSLAPGQETQYF.

The V and J genes are TRBV9 and TRBJ2-1; D is possibly TRBD1 or TRBD2 (5 bases each). The CDR3 contains 13 residues. Trimming left V 4 bases short and J 10 bases short, with 15 bases between. CDR1 and CDR2 (germline): SGDLS, YYNGEE. The chain's CDR3 is CASSSGDHWEQFF. In DNA, the CDR3 is TGTGCCAGCAGCTCCGGGGACCACTGGGAGCAGTTCTTC.

In DNA, the CDR3 is TGCGCCAGCAGCCAAGATGGTCCAGCCAAAGCCTATGGCTACACCTTC. This gives the protein CASSQDGPAKAYGYTF. The V and J genes are TRBV4-3 and TRBJ1-2; D unclear. Trimming cost V 0 bases and J 4 bases, with 15 bases left between them. The length of the CDR3 is 16 residues. CDR1 and CDR2 (germline): LGHNA, YSLEER.

The count of this clone is one. V is TRBV10-3 and J is TRBJ1-1; D not certain. The germline V and J ends were trimmed by 7 bases and 6 bases, with 15 bases remaining between them. There are 13 residues in the CDR3. The germline CDR1 and CDR2 sequences are ENHRY and SYGVKD. CDR3 bases: TGTGCCATCACTGGACCCGGACTCCCTGAAGCTTTCTTT. Protein product: CAITGPGLPEAFF.

The chain combines TRBV5-1 with TRBJ2-7; possibly TRBD2 for D (5 bases). The ends were cut back, 4 bases at V and 3 bases at J, with 17 bases in the middle. Germline V gene data show CDR1 as SGHRS and CDR2 as YFSETQ. This CDR3 spans 15 amino acids. The DNA for the CDR3 is TGCGCCAGCAGCGGGGAGCCAGGCCTCCTCTACGAGCAGTACTTC. Translating gives CASSGEPGLLYEQYF.

The chain combines TRBV28 with TRBJ2-7; D is uncertain. The ends were cut back, 5 bases at V and 5 bases at J, with 4 bases in the middle. The CDR3 runs to 10 residues. Per germline, CDR1 MDHEN and CDR2 SYDVKM. The CDR3 sequence is CASSTNEQYF. CDR3 nucleotides: TGTGCCAGCAGTACGAACGAGCAGTACTTC.

The chain combines TRBV27 with TRBJ1-2; D perhaps matches TRBD1 (6 bases). V was cut by 10 bases and J by 0 bases, with 9 bases left in between. This CDR3 contains 12 residues. Looked up from germline, CDR1 is MNHEY and CDR2 is SMNVEV (reference sequence). The chain's CDR3 is CATGGTNYGYTF. The CDR3 DNA reads as TGTGCCACCGGGGGCACTAACTATGGCTACACCTTC.

The chain uses TRBV28 and TRBJ1-1; no definite D call. V lost 4 bases to trimming and J lost 7 bases, with 10 bases between them. Germline CDR1 MDHEN, CDR2 SYDVKM. CDR3 size: 12 residues. CDR3 coding DNA: TGTGCCAGCAGTTACAGAAACTATGAAGCTTTCTTT. Translating it yields CASSYRNYEAFF.

The rearrangement joins TRBV7-9 to TRBJ2-5, with D tentatively TRBD1 (6 bases). Germline lookup yields CDR1 SEHNR and CDR2 FQNEAQ (reference sequence). This CDR3 comprises 13 residues. V was trimmed by 5 bases and J by 1 base, leaving 8 bases between them. CDR3 amino acids: CASSGQSQETQYF. The CDR3 DNA reads TGTGCCAGCAGCGGACAGAGCCAAGAGACCCAGTACTTC.

This rearrangement joins TRBV11-2 to TRBJ1-3; D is ambiguous. V was cut by 5 bases and J by 8 bases, with 19 bases left in between. This CDR3 spans 15 amino acids. The V gene's germline CDR1 is SGHAT and CDR2 FQNNGV. CDR3 bases: TGTGCCAGCAGCGACCTCGGGTCCGCGGTAGACACCATATATTTT. This codes for CASSDLGSAVDTIYF.

This clone appeared a single time. This rearrangement joins TRBV27 to TRBJ1-3; D gene ambiguous. Germline CDR1 reads MNHEY; CDR2 reads SMNVEV (reference sequence). CDR3 length: 15 residues. Between the trimmed V and J ends, which lost 2 bases and 2 bases, there was a span of 10 bases. Here the CDR3 DNA reads TGTGCCAGCAGTTTAAGAGGGAATCCTGGAAACACCATATATTTT. Amino acid sequence: CASSLRGNPGNTIYF.

The V call is TRBV19, the J call TRBJ2-1; unclear D gene. The CDR3 runs 14 residues. Germline-derived CDR1 and CDR2 are LNHDA and SQIVND (reference sequence). V was clipped by 3 bases and J by 10 bases, with 16 bases between them. CDR3 sequence (DNA): TGTGCCAGTAGTATCAGGCAGGAAGACATCGAGCAGTTCTTC. Translation gives CASSIRQEDIEQFF.

The V and J genes are TRBV6-5 and TRBJ2-7; 7 positions agree with TRBD2. V shed 8 bases and J 3 bases; nucleotides not matched to a gene: 13. Germline CDR1 is MNHEY and CDR2 is SVGAGI. This CDR3 comprises 15 residues. CDR3 nucleotide sequence: TGTGCCAGCTCGATCCTAGCGGTGGAATACTACGAGCAGTACTTC. This codes for CASSILAVEYYEQYF.

V and J are TRBV7-9 and TRBJ1-2, with TRBD1 matching 8 bases. The junction had 9 bases not matched to a gene; V was cut back by 5 bases and J by 7 bases. The V gene's germline CDR1 is SEHNR and CDR2 FQNEAQ (reference sequence). CDR3 size: 14 residues. The DNA of the CDR3 is TGTGCCAGCAGCCCCAGGACAGGGCCGACTGGCTACACCTTC. It codes for CASSPRTGPTGYTF.

On this clone itself: Within the sample, other DNA sequences also encode this same CDR3. The chain combines TRBV28 with TRBJ2-7; no firm D call. The CDR3 spans 13 residues. Trimming shortened V by 2 bases and J by 4 bases, and 9 bases separated the two germline ends. In germline, CDR1 is MDHEN, CDR2 SYDVKM. As DNA, the CDR3 is TGTGCCAGCAGTTTAAGTAGTAGTTACGAGCAGTACTTC. It yields the protein CASSLSSSYEQYF.